This T cell receptor beta chain was sequenced in a study of STAT5B mutations in CD4+ large granular lymphocyte leukemia. Trimming stripped 6 bases from V and 6 bases from J, with 15 bases between. Germline values: CDR1 SQVTM, CDR2 ANQGSEA. The CDR3 is 12 residues long. TCRdb's table, derived via immunoSEQ multiplex PCR, lists solely in-frame clones and lacks some. The sample lists about 33,000 clones; about four fifths were seen once. Controls came from buffy coats of healthy blood donors. This rearrangement joins TRBV29-1 to TRBJ2-7; D might be TRBD1 (6 bases). Sample: CD4+ T cells from blood buffy coats. The clonotype originates from a human donor in good health. CDR3 sequence (DNA): TGCAGCGTCAAGACAGGCAGTTCCGAGCAGTACTTC. Translated, it gives CSVKTGSSEQYF.